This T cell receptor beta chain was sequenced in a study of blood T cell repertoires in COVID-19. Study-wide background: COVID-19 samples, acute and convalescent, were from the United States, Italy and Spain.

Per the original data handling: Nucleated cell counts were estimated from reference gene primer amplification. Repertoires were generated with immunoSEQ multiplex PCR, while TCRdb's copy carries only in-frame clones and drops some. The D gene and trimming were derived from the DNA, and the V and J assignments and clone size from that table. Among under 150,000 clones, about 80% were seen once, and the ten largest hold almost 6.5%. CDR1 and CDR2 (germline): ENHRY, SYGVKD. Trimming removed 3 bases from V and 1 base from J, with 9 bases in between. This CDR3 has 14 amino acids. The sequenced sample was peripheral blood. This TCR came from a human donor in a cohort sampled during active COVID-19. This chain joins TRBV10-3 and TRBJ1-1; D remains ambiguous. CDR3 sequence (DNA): TGTGCCATCAGTGACCTAAGCGGGAACACTGAAGCTTTCTTT. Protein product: CAISDLSGNTEAFF.